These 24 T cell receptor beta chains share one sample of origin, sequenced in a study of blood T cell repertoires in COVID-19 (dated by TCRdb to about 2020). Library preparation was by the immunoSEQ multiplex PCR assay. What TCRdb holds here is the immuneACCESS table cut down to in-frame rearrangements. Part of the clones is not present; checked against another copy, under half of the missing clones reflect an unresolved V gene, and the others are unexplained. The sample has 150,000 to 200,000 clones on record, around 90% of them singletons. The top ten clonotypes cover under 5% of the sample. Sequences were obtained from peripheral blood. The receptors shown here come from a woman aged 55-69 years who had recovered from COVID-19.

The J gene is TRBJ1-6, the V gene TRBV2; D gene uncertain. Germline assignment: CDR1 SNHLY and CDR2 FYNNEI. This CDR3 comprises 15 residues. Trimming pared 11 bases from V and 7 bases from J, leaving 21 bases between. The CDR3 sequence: CAGKRLSSENSPLHF. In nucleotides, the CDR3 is TGTGCCGGTAAGAGACTAAGCAGCGAAAATTCACCCCTCCACTTT.

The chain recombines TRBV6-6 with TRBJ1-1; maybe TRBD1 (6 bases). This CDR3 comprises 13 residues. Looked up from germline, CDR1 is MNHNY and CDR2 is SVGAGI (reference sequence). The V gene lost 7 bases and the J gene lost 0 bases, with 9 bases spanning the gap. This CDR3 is CASKDRMNTEAFF. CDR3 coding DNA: TGTGCCAGCAAAGACAGGATGAACACTGAAGCTTTCTTT.

The CDR3 nucleotides are TGTGCCAGCTCACCAGGGACAGGGGGCGTAGGCATTCAGTACTTC. It specifies CASSPGTGGVGIQYF. V gene TRBV18 combines with J gene TRBJ2-4; 12 bases are shared with TRBD1. The ends lost 2 bases at V and 9 bases at J; junction bases unmatched: 5. The CDR3 runs to 15 residues. CDR1 is KGHSH, CDR2 LQKENI, per germline.

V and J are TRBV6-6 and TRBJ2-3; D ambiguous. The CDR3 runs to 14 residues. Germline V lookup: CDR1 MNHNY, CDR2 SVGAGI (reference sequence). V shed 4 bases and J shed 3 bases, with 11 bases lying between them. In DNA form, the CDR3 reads TGTGCCAGCAGTTCGAACAGAAGAACAGATACGCAGTATTTT. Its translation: CASSSNRRTDTQYF.

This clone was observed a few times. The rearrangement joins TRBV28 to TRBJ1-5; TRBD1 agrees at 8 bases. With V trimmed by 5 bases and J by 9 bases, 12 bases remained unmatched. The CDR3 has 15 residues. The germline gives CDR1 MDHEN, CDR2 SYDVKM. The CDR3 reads CASSPGTGVIRPQHF. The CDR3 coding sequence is TGTGCCAGCAGTCCCGGGACAGGCGTCATTCGGCCCCAGCATTTT.

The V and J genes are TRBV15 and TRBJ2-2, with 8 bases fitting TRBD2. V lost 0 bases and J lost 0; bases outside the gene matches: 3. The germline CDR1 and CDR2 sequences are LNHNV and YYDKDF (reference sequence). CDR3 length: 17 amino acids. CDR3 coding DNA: TGTGCCACCAGCAGAGATGTACTAGCGGCGAACACCGGGGAGCTGTTTTTT. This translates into CATSRDVLAANTGELFF.

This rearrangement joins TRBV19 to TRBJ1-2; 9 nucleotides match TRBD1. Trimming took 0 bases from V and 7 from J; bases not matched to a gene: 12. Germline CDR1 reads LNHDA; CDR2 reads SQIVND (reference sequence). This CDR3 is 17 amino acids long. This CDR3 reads CASSIDGTGYSVRGYTF. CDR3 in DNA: TGTGCCAGTAGTATAGACGGGACAGGGTATTCAGTACGTGGCTACACCTTC.

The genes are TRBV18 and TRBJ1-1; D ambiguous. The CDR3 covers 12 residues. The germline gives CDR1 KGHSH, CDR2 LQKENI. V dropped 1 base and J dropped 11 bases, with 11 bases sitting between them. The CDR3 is CASSPREARAFF. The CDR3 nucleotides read TGTGCCAGCTCACCACGGGAGGCTAGGGCTTTCTTT.

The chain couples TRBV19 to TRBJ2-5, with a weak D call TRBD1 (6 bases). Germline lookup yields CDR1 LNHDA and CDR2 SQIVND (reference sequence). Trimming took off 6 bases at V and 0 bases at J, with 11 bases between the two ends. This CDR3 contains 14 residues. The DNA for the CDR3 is TGTGCCAGTAGGGCCGGACAGTACCAAGAGACCCAGTACTTC. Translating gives CASRAGQYQETQYF.

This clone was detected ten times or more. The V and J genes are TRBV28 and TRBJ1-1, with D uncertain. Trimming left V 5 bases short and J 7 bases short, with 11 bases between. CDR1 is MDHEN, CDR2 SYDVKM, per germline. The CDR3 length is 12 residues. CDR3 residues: CASSPRGLEAFF. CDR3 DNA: TGTGCCAGCAGTCCACGCGGCCTTGAAGCTTTCTTT.

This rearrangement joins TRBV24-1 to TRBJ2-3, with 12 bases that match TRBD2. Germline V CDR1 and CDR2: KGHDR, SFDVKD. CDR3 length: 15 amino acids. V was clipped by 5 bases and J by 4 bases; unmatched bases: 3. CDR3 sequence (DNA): TGTGCCACCAGTGTACTAGCGGGGGGCTCAGATACGCAGTATTTT. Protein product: CATSVLAGGSDTQYF.

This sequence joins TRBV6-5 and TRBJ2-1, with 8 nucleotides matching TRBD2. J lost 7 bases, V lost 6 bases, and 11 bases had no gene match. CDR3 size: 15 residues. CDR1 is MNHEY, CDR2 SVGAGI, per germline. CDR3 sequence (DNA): TGTGCCAGCAGGTGGGGCGGGGGGCGACATAATGAGCAGTTCTTC. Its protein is CASRWGGGRHNEQFF.

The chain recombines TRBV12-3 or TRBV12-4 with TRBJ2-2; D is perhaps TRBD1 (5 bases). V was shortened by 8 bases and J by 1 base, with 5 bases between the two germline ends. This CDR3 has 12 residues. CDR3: CASGQNTGELFF. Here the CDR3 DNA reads TGTGCCAGCGGACAGAACACCGGGGAGCTGTTTTTT.

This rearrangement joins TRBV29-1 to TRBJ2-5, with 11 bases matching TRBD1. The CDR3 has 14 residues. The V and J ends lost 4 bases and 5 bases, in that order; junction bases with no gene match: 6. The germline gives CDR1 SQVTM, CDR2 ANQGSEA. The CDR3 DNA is TGCAGCGTTGCAGGGACAGGGGGATTGGAGACCCAGTACTTC. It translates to CSVAGTGGLETQYF.

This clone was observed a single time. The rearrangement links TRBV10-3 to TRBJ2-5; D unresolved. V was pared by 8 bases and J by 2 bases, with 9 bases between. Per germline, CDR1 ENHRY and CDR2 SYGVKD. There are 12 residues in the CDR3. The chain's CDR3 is CAIRQDQETQYF. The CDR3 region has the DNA TGTGCCATCCGACAAGATCAAGAGACCCAGTACTTC.

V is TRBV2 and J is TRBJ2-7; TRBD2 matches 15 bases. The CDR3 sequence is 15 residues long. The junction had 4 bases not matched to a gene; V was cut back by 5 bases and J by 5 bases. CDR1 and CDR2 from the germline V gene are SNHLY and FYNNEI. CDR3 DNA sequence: TGTGCCAGCAGTCGGACTAGCGGGGGGGCTCACGAGCAGTACTTC. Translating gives CASSRTSGGAHEQYF.

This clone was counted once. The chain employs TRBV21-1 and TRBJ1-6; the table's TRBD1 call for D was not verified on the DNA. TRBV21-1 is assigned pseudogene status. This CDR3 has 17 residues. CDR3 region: CASSAQGAPTYNSPLHF. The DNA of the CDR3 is TGTGCCAGCAGCGCACAGGGGGCGCCGACCTATAATTCACCCCTCCACTTT.

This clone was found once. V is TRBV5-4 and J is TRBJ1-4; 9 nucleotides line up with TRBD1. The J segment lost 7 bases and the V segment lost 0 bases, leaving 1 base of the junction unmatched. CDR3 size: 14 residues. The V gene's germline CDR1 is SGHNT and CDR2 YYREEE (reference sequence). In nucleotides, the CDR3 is TGTGCCAGCAGCTTGGGGGACAGGGCTGAAAAACTGTTTTTT. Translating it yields CASSLGDRAEKLFF.

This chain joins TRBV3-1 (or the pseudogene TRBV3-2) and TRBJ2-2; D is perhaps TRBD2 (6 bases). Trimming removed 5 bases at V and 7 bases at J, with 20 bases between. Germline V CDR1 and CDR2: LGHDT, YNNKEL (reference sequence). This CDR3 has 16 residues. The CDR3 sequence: CASSSRMPGENGELFF. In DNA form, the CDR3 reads TGTGCCAGCAGCTCCAGGATGCCGGGGGAAAACGGGGAGCTGTTTTTT.

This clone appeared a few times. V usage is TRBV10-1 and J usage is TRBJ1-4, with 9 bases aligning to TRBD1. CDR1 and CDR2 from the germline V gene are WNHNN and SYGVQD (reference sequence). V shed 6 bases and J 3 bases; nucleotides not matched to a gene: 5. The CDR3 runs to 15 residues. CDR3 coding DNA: TGCGCCAGCAGACAGGGGGCGCCGGCTAATGAAAAACTGTTTTTT. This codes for CASRQGAPANEKLFF.

Here the CDR3 DNA reads TGTGCCAGCAGTGAGGCCACCTACACCGGGGAGCTGTTTTTT. Translation gives CASSEATYTGELFF. V gene TRBV2 combines with J gene TRBJ2-2; no clear D. This CDR3 has 14 amino acids. CDR1 and CDR2 from the germline V gene are SNHLY and FYNNEI. V was clipped by 3 bases and J by 3 bases, with 8 bases between them.

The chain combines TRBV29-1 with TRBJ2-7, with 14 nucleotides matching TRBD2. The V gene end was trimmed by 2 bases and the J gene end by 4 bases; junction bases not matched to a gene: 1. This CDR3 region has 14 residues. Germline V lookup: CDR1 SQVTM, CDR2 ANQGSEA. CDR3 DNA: TGCAGCGTTGAACGACTAGCGGGGGGGTACGAGCAGTACTTC. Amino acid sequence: CSVERLAGGYEQYF.

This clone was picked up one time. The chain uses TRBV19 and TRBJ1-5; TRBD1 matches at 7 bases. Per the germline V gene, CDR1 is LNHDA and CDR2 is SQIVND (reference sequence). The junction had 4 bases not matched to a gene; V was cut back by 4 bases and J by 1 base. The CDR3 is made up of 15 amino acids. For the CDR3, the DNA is TGTGCCAGTAGTACCCGGGACAGAAGCAATCAGCCCCAGCATTTT. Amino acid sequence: CASSTRDRSNQPQHF. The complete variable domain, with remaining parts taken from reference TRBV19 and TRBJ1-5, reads DGGITQSPKYLFRKEGQNVTLSCEQNLNHDAMYWYRQDPGQGLRLIYYSQIVNDFQKGDIAEGYSVSREKKESFPLTVTSAQKNPTAFYLCASSTRDRSNQPQHFGDGTRLSIL.

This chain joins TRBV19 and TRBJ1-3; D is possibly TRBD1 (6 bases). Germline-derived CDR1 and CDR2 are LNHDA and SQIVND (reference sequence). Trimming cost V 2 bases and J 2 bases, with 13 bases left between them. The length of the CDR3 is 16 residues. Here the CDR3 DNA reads TGTGCCAGTAGTATATCTGCAACAGGGACTGGAAACACCATATATTTT. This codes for CASSISATGTGNTIYF.